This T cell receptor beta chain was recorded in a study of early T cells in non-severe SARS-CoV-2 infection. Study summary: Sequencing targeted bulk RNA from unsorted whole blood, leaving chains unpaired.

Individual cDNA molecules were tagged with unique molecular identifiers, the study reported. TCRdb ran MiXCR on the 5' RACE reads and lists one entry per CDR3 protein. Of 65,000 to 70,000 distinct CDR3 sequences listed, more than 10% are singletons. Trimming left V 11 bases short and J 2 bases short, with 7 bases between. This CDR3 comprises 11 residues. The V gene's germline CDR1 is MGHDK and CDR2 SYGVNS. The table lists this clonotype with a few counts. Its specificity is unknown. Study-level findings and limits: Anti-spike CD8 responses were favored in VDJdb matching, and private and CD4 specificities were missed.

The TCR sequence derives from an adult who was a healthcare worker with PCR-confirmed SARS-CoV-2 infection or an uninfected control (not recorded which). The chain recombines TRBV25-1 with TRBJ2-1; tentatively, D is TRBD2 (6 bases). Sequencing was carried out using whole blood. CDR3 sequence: CAAGTYNEQFF. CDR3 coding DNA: TGTGCCGCGGGGACCTACAATGAGCAGTTCTTC.